The T cell receptor beta chain described here comes from a study of T cell responses to AZD1222 COVID-19 vaccine. Across the whole study: Second doses were pooled across both intervals (about 4 or about 12 weeks). The study's findings and limits: There were mostly white British donors and more females than males, and clonal diversity was possibly underestimated. Just a handful of AZD1222 recipients were seropositive at baseline.

In the case of this clone: Its antigen is unknown.

Germline loops: CDR1 SGHTA, CDR2 FQGNSA. Trimming cost V 1 base and J 4 bases, with 6 bases left between them. The length of the CDR3 is 13 residues. Produced via immunoSEQ multiplex PCR; TCRdb's table is partial and in-frame only. The sample consists of roughly 100,000 clones, 70% to 90% of them appearing once. The specimen comprised peripheral blood, sampled on day 0 of AZD1222 vaccination. This TCR came from an adult in good health. The chain employs TRBV7-2 and TRBJ2-3, with no clear D. The CDR3 DNA is TGTGCCAGCAGCTTAGGGGCCCCAGATACGCAGTATTTT. This encodes CASSLGAPDTQYF.